Below, 30 T cell receptor beta chains from the same sample are listed, as sequenced in a study of response to subunit inactivated influenza vaccine. TCRdb analysed the RT-PCR reads with MiXCR anew, one entry per CDR3 protein. Of hundreds of thousands of distinct CDR3 sequences listed, 13% to 15% are singletons. The specimen comprised PBMCs from blood, sampled around 14 days before vaccination. The receptors here all came from a middle-aged man who received an inactivated influenza vaccine.

The chain uses TRBV10-3 and TRBJ1-1; TRBD1 agrees at 9 bases. This CDR3 has 16 residues. J was trimmed by 4 bases and V by 3 bases; bases with no gene match: 9. CDR1 and CDR2 (germline): ENHRY, SYGVKD. The CDR3 protein is CAISDPGQGMITEAFF. The CDR3 DNA sequence: TGTGCCATCAGTGACCCGGGACAGGGAATGATCACTGAAGCTTTCTTT.

This clonotype was seen a few times. The V call is TRBV27, the J call TRBJ2-3, with no clear D. The CDR3 runs to 16 residues. Trimming pared 1 base from V and 0 bases from J, leaving 11 bases between. Germline loops: CDR1 MNHEY, CDR2 SMNVEV (reference sequence). Here the CDR3 DNA reads TGTGCCAGCAGTTTATTAGGGCCGGTAAGCACAGATACGCAGTATTTT. It translates to CASSLLGPVSTDTQYF.

The chain couples TRBV12-3 or TRBV12-4 to TRBJ1-5; 8 bases are a match to TRBD1. The ends lost 5 bases at V and 5 bases at J; junction bases unmatched: 11. This CDR3 is built from 16 residues. CDR3 in DNA: TGTGCCAGCAGTCCTCGCGGACAGGGACGGTATCAGCCCCAGCATTTT. Its protein product is CASSPRGQGRYQPQHF.

This clonotype occurred a few times. The chain has TRBV7-2 and TRBJ2-1; 9 bases map to TRBD2. With V trimmed by 1 base and J by 8 bases, 6 bases remained unmatched. This CDR3 region has 15 residues. Looked up from germline, CDR1 is SGHTA and CDR2 is FQGNSA. As DNA, the CDR3 is TGTGCCAGCAGCTTAGGGGCTAGCGGGACCGATGAGCAGTTCTTC. Amino acid sequence: CASSLGASGTDEQFF.

This clonotype has more than one count but fewer than ten. The V call is TRBV5-1, the J call TRBJ2-7, with a tentative D call TRBD1 (6 bases). V was shortened by 6 bases and J by 2 bases, with 9 bases between the two germline ends. This CDR3 has 12 amino acids. Germline values: CDR1 SGHRS, CDR2 YFSETQ. CDR3 sequence: CASTGTTYEQYF. The CDR3 DNA is TGCGCCAGCACCGGGACAACCTACGAGCAGTACTTC.

This clonotype was detected many times. This sequence joins TRBV24-1 and TRBJ2-5; 8 nucleotides align to TRBD1. CDR3 length: 16 residues. Trimming took 2 bases from V and 5 from J; bases not matched to a gene: 9. Germline V lookup: CDR1 KGHDR, CDR2 SFDVKD. The CDR3 protein is CATSDSSGTGIETQYF. DNA for the CDR3: TGTGCCACCAGTGATTCGTCCGGGACAGGCATTGAGACCCAGTACTTC.

This clonotype was detected only a few times. This rearrangement joins TRBV4-2 to TRBJ2-1, with 9 bases identical to TRBD2. The CDR3 consists of 15 residues. The V segment lost 3 bases and the J segment 4 bases; nucleotides outside the gene matches: 4. Germline loops: CDR1 LGHNA, CDR2 YNFKEQ. The CDR3: CASSQSAGGYNEQFF. CDR3 coding DNA: TGTGCCAGCAGCCAGTCAGCGGGGGGATACAATGAGCAGTTCTTC.

The rearrangement links TRBV15 to TRBJ1-5, with 7 bases matching TRBD1. CDR1 LNHNV and CDR2 YYDKDF come from the germline V gene (reference sequence). Trimming at V came to 2 bases and at J to 5 bases, leaving 15 bases not matched to a gene. The CDR3 runs 18 residues. The DNA for the CDR3 is TGTGCCACCAGCAGAACCATAACCCCCAGGGGGATACATCAGCCCCAGCATTTT. Amino acid sequence: CATSRTITPRGIHQPQHF.

The CDR3 coding sequence is TGTGCCAGTAGTCCTCGGGACCCTGATGAGCAGTTCTTC. It codes for CASSPRDPDEQFF. The chain has TRBV19 and TRBJ2-1, with D perhaps being TRBD1 or TRBD2 (5 bases each). The CDR3 consists of 13 residues. V was pared by 5 bases and J by 8 bases, with 13 bases between. Germline loops: CDR1 LNHDA, CDR2 SQIVND (reference sequence).

This clonotype was seen only a few times. V is TRBV7-8 and J is TRBJ1-4, with TRBD1 identical over 7 bases. This CDR3 contains 14 residues. Germline V gene lookup returns CDR1 SGHVS and CDR2 FQNEAQ. Germline trimming cut 6 bases from V and 5 bases from J; bases unmatched to any gene: 6. The DNA of the CDR3 is TGTGCCAGCAGACCCGGGACAGACAATGAAAAACTGTTTTTT. Its protein product is CASRPGTDNEKLFF. The full variable domain, its missing parts supplied by reference TRBV7-8 and TRBJ1-4, is GAGVSQSPRYKVAKRGQDVALRCDPISGHVSLFWYQQALGQGPEFLTYFQNEAQLDKSGLPSDRFFAERPEGSVSTLKIQRTQQEDSAVYLCASRPGTDNEKLFFGSGTQLSVL.

This clonotype was detected ten times or more. The J gene is TRBJ2-1, the V gene TRBV7-9, with D tentatively TRBD2 (6 bases). CDR1 and CDR2 (germline): SEHNR, FQNEAQ (reference sequence). CDR3 size: 15 residues. Between the trimmed V and J ends, which lost 7 bases and 1 base, there was a span of 14 bases. CDR3 region: CASIRRETSYNEQFF. The CDR3 DNA reads as TGTGCCAGCATCCGACGGGAGACGTCCTACAATGAGCAGTTCTTC.

This clonotype was observed a handful of times. The gene calls are TRBV20-1 and TRBJ2-7; unclear D gene. CDR3 length: 13 residues. From germline, CDR1 is DFQATT and CDR2 SNEGSKA (reference sequence). V was pared by 3 bases and J by 9 bases, with 18 bases between. The CDR3 spells CSASEEGAVGQYF. The DNA for the CDR3 is TGCAGTGCTAGCGAGGAAGGAGCTGTAGGGCAGTACTTC.

The gene calls are TRBV20-1 and TRBJ2-7, with 8 bases matching TRBD2. The J segment lost 6 bases and the V segment lost 5 bases, leaving 9 bases of the junction unmatched. Germline assignment: CDR1 DFQATT and CDR2 SNEGSKA (reference sequence). The CDR3 consists of 13 residues. CDR3 sequence reads: CSAPRAGAAEQYF. DNA for the CDR3: TGCAGTGCTCCTAGAGCGGGAGCGGCCGAGCAGTACTTC.

The sample holds a few counts of this clonotype. This chain connects TRBV7-6 to TRBJ2-5; TRBD1 matches at 8 bases. The CDR3 sequence is 15 residues long. The germline CDR1 and CDR2 sequences are SGHVS and FNYEAQ. V lost 3 bases to trimming and J lost 4 bases; unmatched junction nucleotides: 7. The CDR3 nucleotides read TGTGCCAGCAGCTTTGCAGGGGGCAGGCGAGAGACCCAGTACTTC. Residues: CASSFAGGRRETQYF.

This clonotype has a handful of counts. The chain combines TRBV7-2 with TRBJ2-7, with TRBD2 matching over 9 bases. The ends lost 1 base at V and 2 bases at J; junction bases unmatched: 6. The germline V gene has CDR1 SGHTA and CDR2 FQGNSA. This CDR3 region has 16 residues. CDR3 sequence: CASSLGLAAGTYEQYF. Written as DNA, the CDR3 is TGTGCCAGCAGCTTAGGACTAGCGGCAGGGACCTACGAGCAGTACTTC.

This chain joins TRBV2 and TRBJ1-4, with 7 bases lining up with TRBD1. CDR3 size: 16 residues. J was trimmed by 2 bases and V by 7 bases; bases with no gene match: 10. The germline CDR1 and CDR2 sequences are SNHLY and FYNNEI. In DNA, the CDR3 is TGTGCCAGCACACTAAACAGGGGAACGACTAATGAAAAACTGTTTTTT. Translated, it gives CASTLNRGTTNEKLFF.

The V and J genes are TRBV4-2 and TRBJ2-2, with D perhaps being TRBD1 or TRBD2 (6 bases each). Trimming stripped 2 bases from V and 0 bases from J, with 10 bases between. The CDR3 is 16 amino acids. CDR1 and CDR2 from the germline V gene are LGHNA and YNFKEQ. The CDR3 DNA sequence: TGTGCCAGCAGCCAATTAAGGGGGGCGAACACCGGGGAGCTGTTTTTT. Its translation is CASSQLRGANTGELFF.

This clonotype was detected only a few times. The chain recombines TRBV20-1 with TRBJ2-3, with D possibly called TRBD1 or TRBD2 (5 bases each). The germline V gene has CDR1 DFQATT and CDR2 SNEGSKA (reference sequence). The V end lost 3 bases, the J end lost 4 bases, and 14 bases lay between the germline ends. This CDR3 is 14 amino acids long. The CDR3 sequence: CSARRGGVSDTQYF. The DNA of the CDR3 is TGCAGTGCTAGGAGGGGTGGCGTCTCAGATACGCAGTATTTT.

This clonotype was picked up many times. This sequence joins TRBV24-1 and TRBJ1-1; no clear D gene. Trimming left V 4 bases short and J 5 bases short, with 4 bases between. CDR1 and CDR2 from the germline V gene are KGHDR and SFDVKD. The CDR3 spans 11 residues. CDR3 loop: CATSDGTEAFF. In DNA, the CDR3 is TGTGCCACCAGTGACGGAACTGAAGCTTTCTTT.

This clonotype was picked up a small number of times. The chain uses TRBV25-1 and TRBJ2-1; 11 bases map to TRBD2. This CDR3 region has 15 residues. The trim removed 3 bases at V and 9 bases at J, leaving 7 bases unmatched. Germline lookup yields CDR1 MGHDK and CDR2 SYGVNS. CDR3 nucleotides: TGTGCCAGCAGTGACCAACTAGCGGGAGATTTTGAGCAGTTCTTC. It is translated as CASSDQLAGDFEQFF.

A few counts support this clonotype. The chain joins TRBV27 to TRBJ2-1; maybe TRBD2 (5 bases). Trimming removed 6 bases at V and 2 bases at J, with 11 bases between. The germline V gene has CDR1 MNHEY and CDR2 SMNVEV (reference sequence). The CDR3 extends over 14 amino acids. This CDR3 is CASSPARAYNEQFF. CDR3 DNA sequence: TGTGCCAGCAGCCCAGCGAGGGCCTACAATGAGCAGTTCTTC.

This clonotype was detected only a few times. The V call is TRBV7-9, the J call TRBJ2-4, with D possibly TRBD1 on 6 matching bases. CDR1 is SEHNR, CDR2 FQNEAQ, per germline (reference sequence). This CDR3 spans 15 amino acids. Trimming took 6 bases from V and 6 from J, leaving 18 bases between them. The CDR3 is CASSFLRGPLNIQYF. The CDR3, as DNA: TGTGCCAGCAGTTTCCTCAGGGGTCCGTTAAACATTCAGTACTTC.

The chain combines TRBV20-1 with TRBJ2-3, with D perhaps matching TRBD2 (6 bases). The CDR3 runs to 11 residues. Germline lookup yields CDR1 DFQATT and CDR2 SNEGSKA (reference sequence). Trimming shortened V by 8 bases and J by 6 bases, and 12 bases separated the two germline ends. Written as DNA, the CDR3 is TGCAGTCCCGGGAGAGTCGATACGCAGTATTTT. Translating gives CSPGRVDTQYF.

The CDR3 coding sequence is TGTGCCAGCAGTTACGAGGACAGGGAGGACCAGTACTTC. It codes for CASSYEDREDQYF. This chain links TRBV28 with TRBJ2-7; 8 bases agree with TRBD1. CDR3 length: 13 amino acids. Trimming cost V 4 bases and J 10 bases; bases outside gene matches: 9. Germline values: CDR1 MDHEN, CDR2 SYDVKM.

This chain joins TRBV6-2 or TRBV6-3 and TRBJ2-3, with TRBD1 matching over 8 bases. CDR3 length equals 15 residues. CDR1 and CDR2 (germline): MNHEY, SVGEGT. V dropped 2 bases and J dropped 6; count of bases not matched to a gene: 7. The CDR3 here is CASSYGQGASDTQYF. In nucleotides, the CDR3 is TGTGCCAGCAGTTACGGCCAGGGGGCATCGGATACGCAGTATTTT.

For this clonotype: A much bigger clone sits one base away, suggesting this may be a read error. This chain uses TRBV11-2 with TRBJ2-5; possibly TRBD1 for D (6 bases). In germline, CDR1 is SGHAT, CDR2 FQNNGV. CDR3 size: 14 residues. Deletions cut 2 bases from V and 0 bases from J, with 7 bases between. CDR3 nucleotide sequence: TGTGCCAGCAGCTTATGGACAGACCAAGAGACCCAGTACTTC. It translates to CASSLWTDQETQYF. The complete variable domain, with remaining parts taken from reference TRBV11-2 and TRBJ2-5, reads EAGVAQSPRYKIIEKRQSVAFWCNPISGHATLYWYQQILGQGPKLLIQFQNNGVVDDSQLPKDRFSAERLKGVDSTLKIQPAKLEDSAVYLCASSLWTDQETQYFGPGTRLLVL.

The V call is TRBV5-1, the J call TRBJ1-2; D is possibly TRBD1 (6 bases). In germline, CDR1 is SGHRS, CDR2 YFSETQ. This CDR3 contains 15 residues. The V end lost 4 bases, the J end lost 5 bases, and 18 bases lay between the germline ends. The CDR3: CASSPGAGAGYGYTF. For the CDR3, the DNA is TGCGCCAGCAGCCCCGGCGCAGGGGCGGGGTATGGCTACACCTTC.

This clonotype was detected only a few times. The chain is built from TRBV28 and TRBJ1-1; TRBD1 is a possible D gene (6 bases). CDR3 length: 18 amino acids. V lost 3 bases, J lost 3 bases, and 23 bases lay in between. From germline, CDR1 is MDHEN and CDR2 SYDVKM. The CDR3 DNA follows: TGTGCCAGCAGTTTGTATGAAGGGGGGCGCATTGGGTACACTGAAGCTTTCTTT. It yields the protein CASSLYEGGRIGYTEAFF. Filled out from reference TRBV28 and TRBJ1-1, the complete variable domain reads DVKVTQSSRYLVKRTGEKVFLECVQDMDHENMFWYRQDPGLGLRLIYFSYDVKMKEKGDIPEGYSVSREKKERFSLILESASTNQTSMYLCASSLYEGGRIGYTEAFFGQGTRLTVV.

This clonotype has only a few counts. The chain employs TRBV11-2 and TRBJ2-3; D is unclear. The CDR3 runs 16 residues. Trimming took off 1 base at V and 0 bases at J, with 11 bases between the two ends. Looked up from germline, CDR1 is SGHAT and CDR2 is FQNNGV. The CDR3 region has the DNA TGTGCCAGCAGCTTAGCGTGGCTTACTAGCACAGATACGCAGTATTTT. Translated: CASSLAWLTSTDTQYF.

There are many counts of this clonotype. The V and J genes are TRBV5-1 and TRBJ2-5; 8 nucleotides agree with TRBD2. The length of the CDR3 is 16 residues. The ends lost 5 bases at V and 2 bases at J; junction bases unmatched: 11. The germline gives CDR1 SGHRS, CDR2 YFSETQ. The CDR3 nucleotides are TGCGCCAGCAGGCCTACTCGAGCGGGAGTTCAAGAGACCCAGTACTTC. This encodes CASRPTRAGVQETQYF.